These 12 T cell receptor beta chains came from one sample sequenced in a study of siplizumab effects on memory and regulatory T cells. Clones were read by immunoSEQ multiplex PCR, and TCRdb kept only the in-frame ones, dropping some. This repertoire shows some 100,000 clones, about 93% found once; its top ten account for approximately 0.58%. The sample comprised Tregs sorted from blood. These receptors all come from a human donor in good health.

CDR3 sequence (DNA): TGTGCCAGCAGCGGGGGGGCCCGGGGCAATCAGCCCCAGCATTTT. The encoded protein is CASSGGARGNQPQHF. The J gene is TRBJ1-5, the V gene TRBV19; TRBD1 is a possible D gene (6 bases). V lost 9 bases, J lost 2 bases, and 17 bases lay in between. In germline, CDR1 is LNHDA, CDR2 SQIVND (reference sequence). The CDR3 sequence is 15 residues long. Drawing the rest from reference TRBV19 and TRBJ1-5, the complete variable domain is DGGITQSPKYLFRKEGQNVTLSCEQNLNHDAMYWYRQDPGQGLRLIYYSQIVNDFQKGDIAEGYSVSREKKESFPLTVTSAQKNPTAFYLCASSGGARGNQPQHFGDGTRLSIL.

The J gene is TRBJ1-3, the V gene TRBV5-4; weak D call: TRBD1 (6 bases). Germline V gene data show CDR1 as SGHNT and CDR2 as YYREEE (reference sequence). CDR3 size: 15 residues. V dropped 4 bases and J dropped 1 base, with 12 bases sitting between them. In nucleotides, the CDR3 is TGTGCCAGCAGCCTCGAAGGACAGTCTGGAAACACCATATATTTT. It specifies CASSLEGQSGNTIYF.

This clone was counted a single time. The rearrangement links TRBV19 to TRBJ2-1; tentative D call: TRBD1 (6 bases). V was trimmed by 4 bases and J by 0 bases, leaving 19 bases between them. The CDR3 consists of 18 residues. Germline V gives CDR1 LNHDA, CDR2 SQIVND (reference sequence). Written as DNA, the CDR3 is TGTGCCAGTAGTACTCTCAGGGGACCTCTAGTCTCCTACAATGAGCAGTTCTTC. This sequence encodes CASSTLRGPLVSYNEQFF.

The chain employs TRBV5-1 and TRBJ2-7, with 7 positions matching TRBD1. This CDR3 spans 14 amino acids. The germline gives CDR1 SGHRS, CDR2 YFSETQ. V shed 0 bases and J 3 bases; nucleotides not matched to a gene: 3. CDR3 sequence reads: CASSLAGQIYEQYF. CDR3 DNA sequence: TGCGCCAGCAGCTTGGCGGGACAGATCTACGAGCAGTACTTC.

The CDR3: CASRTVPETQYF. Written as DNA, the CDR3 is TGTGCCAGCAGAACAGTCCCAGAGACCCAGTACTTC. The chain links TRBV28 to TRBJ2-5; D is ambiguous. Between the trimmed V and J ends, which lost 6 bases and 4 bases, there was a span of 9 bases. This CDR3 has 12 residues. Germline CDR1 reads MDHEN; CDR2 reads SYDVKM.

The chain recombines TRBV9 with TRBJ2-1; a weak D match, TRBD2 (5 bases). The CDR3 is made up of 15 amino acids. V was trimmed by 3 bases and J by 0 bases, leaving 10 bases between them. Germline V gene sequence: CDR1 SGDLS, CDR2 YYNGEE. The CDR3 region has the DNA TGTGCCAGCAGCGCCATGCGGGTCTCCTACAATGAGCAGTTCTTC. Translation gives CASSAMRVSYNEQFF.

The count of this clone is one. V and J are TRBV11-3 and TRBJ2-5; D tentatively reads TRBD1 or TRBD2 (5 bases each). Germline-derived CDR1 and CDR2 are SGHNT and YENEEA. V shed 1 base and J shed 5 bases, with 5 bases lying between them. The CDR3 is 12 residues long. CDR3 sequence (DNA): TGTGCCAGCAGCTTAGGGGACGAGACCCAGTACTTC. Encoded protein: CASSLGDETQYF.

V is TRBV5-4 and J is TRBJ1-6, with 10 bases fitting TRBD1. Looked up from germline, CDR1 is SGHNT and CDR2 is YYREEE (reference sequence). CDR3 length equals 16 residues. The ends lost 7 bases at V and 8 bases at J; junction bases unmatched: 12. The CDR3 protein is CASGNAPGQGYSPLHF. CDR3 in DNA: TGTGCCAGCGGCAACGCCCCGGGACAGGGGTATTCACCCCTCCACTTT.

About this clone: Other DNA sequences in this sample translate to the same CDR3. This rearrangement joins TRBV5-1 to TRBJ2-5; D is ambiguous. The CDR3 sequence is 11 residues long. V gave up 2 bases and J gave up 5 bases, with 4 bases separating them. CDR1 is SGHRS and CDR2 is YFSETQ in the germline V gene. The CDR3 loop is CASSLRETQYF. The CDR3 nucleotides are TGCGCCAGCAGCTTACGGGAGACCCAGTACTTC.

The gene calls are TRBV5-4 and TRBJ2-1; 9 bases are shared with TRBD2. Trimming removed 2 bases from V and 4 bases from J; junction bases left unmatched: 4. In germline, CDR1 is SGHNT, CDR2 YYREEE (reference sequence). The CDR3 length is 15 residues. The CDR3 is CASSLSSGKYNEQFF. The CDR3 DNA is TGTGCCAGCAGCTTATCTAGCGGGAAATACAATGAGCAGTTCTTC.

The chain couples TRBV5-1 to TRBJ1-4; D not certain. Germline lookup yields CDR1 SGHRS and CDR2 YFSETQ. Trimming shortened V by 2 bases and J by 0 bases, and 8 bases separated the two germline ends. The CDR3 runs to 15 residues. CDR3 protein: CASSFWGSTNEKLFF. DNA of the CDR3: TGCGCCAGCAGCTTTTGGGGATCAACTAATGAAAAACTGTTTTTT. Filled out from reference TRBV5-1 and TRBJ1-4, the complete variable domain reads KAGVTQTPRYLIKTRGQQVTLSCSPISGHRSVSWYQQTPGQGLQFLFEYFSETQRNKGNFPGRFSGRQFSNSRSEMNVSTLELGDSALYLCASSFWGSTNEKLFFGSGTQLSVL.

This chain uses TRBV27 with TRBJ2-7, with 10 bases aligning to TRBD1. J lost 4 bases, V lost 4 bases, and 1 base had no gene match. This CDR3 comprises 13 residues. Germline-derived CDR1 and CDR2 are MNHEY and SMNVEV (reference sequence). CDR3 sequence: CASSWDRGYEQYF. DNA for the CDR3: TGTGCCAGCAGTTGGGACAGGGGTTACGAGCAGTACTTC.